These T cell receptor beta chains were read from a single sample in a study of long-term antiretroviral therapy in people with HIV. This table comes from immunoSEQ multiplex PCR, and its TCRdb copy is limited to in-frame clones, with some not included. The data hold 30,000 to 40,000 clones, with over 80% observed a single time. The sequencing used unsorted PBMCs, collected 1 year after starting antiretroviral therapy. Receptors were obtained from a man aged 18 to 29 with HIV. Both conserved end residues are part of each CDR3. The D gene is left open where the match is weak. Where a row states a size, it is once, few, many or the class of an expanded clone; other rows omit it.

>once|NA|TRBV7-2|TRBJ2-1
CASSLVSSSDEQFF
TGTGCCAGCAGCTTAGTATCCAGCAGCGATGAGCAGTTCTTC
>NA|NA|TRBV19|TRBJ1-2
CASSTLGEGFYGYTF
TGTGCCAGTAGTACCTTAGGTGAGGGATTCTATGGCTACACCTTC
>medium-sized|NA|TRBV4-1|TRBJ2-7
CASSPAFAYYEQYF
TGCGCCAGCAGCCCAGCCTTTGCATACTACGAGCAGTACTTC
>NA|NA|TRBV27|TRBJ2-7
CASRVGGTIYEQYF
TGTGCCAGCCGTGTTGGAGGGACCATTTACGAGCAGTACTTC
>NA|NA|TRBV7-6|TRBJ2-7
CASSLDSSSYEQYF
TGTGCCAGCAGCTTGGACAGTAGCTCCTACGAGCAGTACTTC
>NA|TRBD2|TRBV28|TRBJ2-1
CASSPFKGLANHEQFF
TGTGCCAGCAGCCCCTTCAAGGGACTAGCCAACCATGAGCAGTTCTTC
>NA|NA|TRBV11-2|TRBJ2-2
CASSLVQRVGELFF
TGTGCCAGCAGCTTAGTCCAAAGGGTCGGGGAGCTGTTTTTT
>NA|TRBD1|TRBV6-5|TRBJ1-5
CASSTGTGNQPQHF
TGTGCCAGCAGTACCGGGACAGGGAATCAGCCCCAGCATTTT
>NA|NA|TRBV5-1|TRBJ1-1
CASSLGSGTEAFF
TGCGCCAGCAGCTTGGGCTCGGGGACTGAAGCTTTCTTT
>NA|NA|TRBV10-3|TRBJ1-1
CAISGGGTNTEAFF
TGTGCCATCAGTGGGGGGGGGACGAACACTGAAGCTTTCTTT
>NA|NA|TRBV7-9|TRBJ1-1
CASSLMNTEAFF
TGTGCCAGCAGCTTAATGAACACTGAAGCTTTCTTT
>NA|TRBD1|TRBV2|TRBJ1-1
CASSLGQGAYEAFF
TGTGCCAGCAGTTTGGGACAGGGGGCCTATGAAGCTTTCTTT
>once|TRBD2|TRBV19|TRBJ2-7
CASSQGLAGPYEQYF
TGTGCCAGTAGTCAGGGACTAGCGGGTCCCTACGAGCAGTACTTC
>NA|TRBD2|TRBV5-4|TRBJ2-5
CASSLGLAENQETQYF
TGTGCCAGCAGCCTTGGACTAGCGGAGAACCAAGAGACCCAGTACTTC
>NA|NA|TRBV11-2|TRBJ2-5
CASSDLDAAERTQYF
TGTGCCAGCAGCGACCTGGACGCCGCGGAAAGGACCCAGTACTTC
>NA|TRBD2|TRBV4-1|TRBJ2-1
CASSHQIAGEYNEQFF
TGCGCCAGCAGCCATCAAATAGCGGGAGAGTACAATGAGCAGTTCTTC
>few|NA|TRBV7-9|TRBJ1-1
CASSLSGQGGTEAFF
TGTGCCAGCAGCTTATCGGGGCAGGGCGGCACTGAAGCTTTCTTT
>NA|NA|TRBV27|TRBJ2-1
CASSFNYNEQFF
TGTGCCAGCAGCTTCAACTACAATGAGCAGTTCTTC
>NA|NA|TRBV6-5|TRBJ1-2
CASSYVRGGSSYGYTF
TGTGCCAGCAGTTACGTCCGAGGGGGGAGTAGCTATGGCTACACCTTC
>NA|NA|TRBV19|TRBJ1-1
CASSMSGAMNTEAFF
TGTGCCAGTAGTATGTCGGGAGCCATGAACACTGAAGCTTTCTTT
>NA|TRBD1|TRBV6-4|TRBJ1-2
CASSERKGGAHGYTF
TGTGCCAGCAGCGAGAGAAAAGGGGGCGCCCATGGCTACACCTTC
>NA|NA|TRBV19|TRBJ1-1
CASKIGWNTEAFF
TGTGCCAGTAAGATCGGATGGAACACTGAAGCTTTCTTT
>NA|TRBD2|TRBV11-2|TRBJ2-7
CASSLDPSGRTPRNYEQYF
TGTGCCAGCAGCTTAGATCCCAGCGGGAGGACCCCCCGTAACTACGAGCAGTACTTC
>NA|TRBD1|TRBV9|TRBJ2-7
CASSPPPGVTGGPGYEQYF
TGTGCCAGCAGCCCGCCCCCGGGAGTGACAGGGGGCCCGGGGTACGAGCAGTACTTC
>NA|NA|TRBV7-2|TRBJ1-2
CASSQRGWNYGYTF
TGTGCCAGCAGCCAAAGGGGATGGAACTATGGCTACACCTTC
>NA|NA|TRBV5-1|TRBJ2-3
CASSPRRTSTDTQYF
TGCGCCAGCAGCCCTCGACGGACTAGCACAGATACGCAGTATTTT
>NA|TRBD1|TRBV6-5|TRBJ1-2
CASGQGLPYGYTF
TGTGCCAGCGGACAGGGACTCCCCTATGGCTACACCTTC
>NA|NA|TRBV6-5|TRBJ1-1
CASSYSTGITEAFF
TGTGCCAGCAGTTACTCAACCGGGATCACTGAAGCTTTCTTT
>NA|NA|TRBV13|TRBJ1-1
CATLRRQTLNTEAFF
TGTGCCACGCTCCGGAGACAGACCTTGAACACTGAAGCTTTCTTT
>NA|NA|TRBV21-1|TRBJ1-4
CASSKPEAGANEKLFF
TGTGCCAGCAGCAAACCCGAGGCGGGGGCTAATGAAAAACTGTTTTTT
>NA|TRBD1|TRBV28|TRBJ2-3
CASSFSPQGQGLWGLAEREGYF
TGTGCCAGCAGTTTTAGCCCGCAGGGACAGGGGTTGTGGGGGCTAGCGGAGAGGGAAGGGTATTTT